The clone carrying this T cell receptor (beta chain) was detected once. The target antigen is unknown. The sample belongs to a study of cytomegalovirus exposure and HLA in healthy donors. At the level of the study: Counted in an early data release were 85 million or so unique TCRs from HLA-typed donors. The study, taken as a whole, reports: Researchers counted 180 or so TCR beta chains as cytomegalovirus-associated. A later analysis linked a missense variant in DCLRE1C to the trimming of TCR beta V and J genes. CMV antigen specificity was confirmed in vitro for three CMV-associated chains.

This PCR relied on a set of 60 Vbeta primers and 13 Jbeta primers. Sequencing was performed with immunoSEQ multiplex PCR; in TCRdb, only in-frame clones are kept and a portion is missing. The sample gives 90,000 to 150,000 clones, 81% of which show up once; less than 2.5% is in the top ten. Losses at the gene ends were 3 bases for V and 1 base for J; bases not matched to a gene: 6. Germline V CDR1 and CDR2: MNHNS, SASEGT. The CDR3 has 16 amino acids. This clonotype originated in a woman between 40 and 50 years old in good health and CMV-seronegative. This rearrangement joins TRBV6-1 to TRBJ1-1; 9 bases line up with TRBD1. Sequenced input: PBMCs. CDR3 bases: TGTGCCAGCAGTGAGTTTCCGGGACAGGGGAACACTGAAGCTTTCTTT. Protein: CASSEFPGQGNTEAFF.